The present T cell receptor beta chain was sequenced within a study of cytomegalovirus exposure and HLA in healthy donors. Study summary: In terms of ancestry, the Caucasian-associated cluster contained roughly four fifths of the approximately 380 genotyped donors.

Concerning this clone itself: Its antigen is as yet unknown.

General study points: Researchers reported in a later analysis that a missense DCLRE1C variant was tied to TCR beta V- and J-gene trimming.

Primers: 60 Vbeta forward and 13 Jbeta reverse. The data were produced by immunoSEQ multiplex PCR, yet TCRdb's version contains in-frame clones alone and is incomplete. This table has 110,000 or so clones, about 80% appearing once. Germline CDR1 and CDR2: KGHSH and LQKENI. CDR3 length equals 19 residues. V gave up 3 bases and J gave up 7 bases, with 28 bases separating them. The V call is TRBV18, the J call TRBJ2-1, with D tentatively TRBD2 (6 bases). This sequence was found in a woman in her twenties or thirties in good health and CMV-seropositive. Material: PBMCs. The CDR3 nucleotides are TGTGCCAGCTCACCGAACACGAACCTCCTAGCGTCCCGGGGAAATGAGCAGTTCTTC. It yields the protein CASSPNTNLLASRGNEQFF.